The sequence of this TCR beta chain was determined in a study of memory CD4+ T cells and cytomegalovirus serostatus. With 4 bases clipped from V and 0 bases from J, the junction kept 9 bases outside the gene matches. The CDR3 runs 16 residues. Germline V gene data show CDR1 as SGHTS and CDR2 as YDEGEE. The sort gate was single viable CD3+CD4+CD8-CD45RO+ cells for memory CD4+ T cells. Sequencing used immunoSEQ multiplex PCR; TCRdb keeps in-frame clones, though not all of them. This table holds 60,000 or so clones, approximately 82% found once. Sequenced sample: memory CD4+ T cells from blood. The TCR sequence derives from an adult in good health and CMV-seronegative. Some clones in this sample may be carry-over from other donors' samples. The chain employs TRBV5-8 and TRBJ2-7; 8 positions match TRBD2. In nucleotides, the CDR3 is TGTGCCAGCAGCCCCATAGCGGGGACAAGCTCCTACGAGCAGTACTTC. It specifies CASSPIAGTSSYEQYF. The full variable domain, rest sourced from reference TRBV5-8 and TRBJ2-7, is EAGVTQSPTHLIKTRGQQATLRCSPISGHTSVYWYQQALGLGLQFLLWYDEGEERNRGNFPPRFSGRQFPNYSSELNVNALELEDSALYLCASSPIAGTSSYEQYFGPGTRLTVT.